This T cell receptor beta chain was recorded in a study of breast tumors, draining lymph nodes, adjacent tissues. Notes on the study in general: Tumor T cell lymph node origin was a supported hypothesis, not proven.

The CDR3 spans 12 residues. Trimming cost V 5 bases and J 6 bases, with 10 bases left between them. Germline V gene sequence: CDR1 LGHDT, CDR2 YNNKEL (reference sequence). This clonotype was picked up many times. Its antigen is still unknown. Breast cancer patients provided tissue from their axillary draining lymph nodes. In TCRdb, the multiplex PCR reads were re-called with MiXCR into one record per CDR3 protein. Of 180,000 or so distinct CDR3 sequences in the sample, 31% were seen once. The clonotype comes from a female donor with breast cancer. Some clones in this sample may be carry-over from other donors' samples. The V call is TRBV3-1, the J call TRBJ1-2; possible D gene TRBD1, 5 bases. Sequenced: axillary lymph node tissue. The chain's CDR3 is CASSLGENGYTF. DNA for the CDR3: TGTGCCAGCAGCTTGGGGGAAAATGGCTACACCTTC.